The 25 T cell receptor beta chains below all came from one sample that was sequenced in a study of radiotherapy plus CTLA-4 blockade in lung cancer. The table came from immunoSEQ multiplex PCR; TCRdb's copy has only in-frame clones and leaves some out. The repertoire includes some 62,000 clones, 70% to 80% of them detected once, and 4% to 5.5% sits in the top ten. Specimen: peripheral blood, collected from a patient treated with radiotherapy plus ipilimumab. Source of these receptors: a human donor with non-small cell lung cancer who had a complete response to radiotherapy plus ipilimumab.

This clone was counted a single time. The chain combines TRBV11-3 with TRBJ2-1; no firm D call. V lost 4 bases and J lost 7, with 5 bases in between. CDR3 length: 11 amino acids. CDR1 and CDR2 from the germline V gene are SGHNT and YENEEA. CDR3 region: CASSSHNEQFF. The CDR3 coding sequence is TGTGCCAGCAGCTCCCATAATGAGCAGTTCTTC. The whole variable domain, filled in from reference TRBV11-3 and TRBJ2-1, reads EAGVVQSPRYKIIEKKQPVAFWCNPISGHNTLYWYLQNLGQGPELLIRYENEEAVDDSQLPKDRFSAERLKGVDSTLKIQPAELGDSAVYLCASSSHNEQFFGPGTRLTVL.

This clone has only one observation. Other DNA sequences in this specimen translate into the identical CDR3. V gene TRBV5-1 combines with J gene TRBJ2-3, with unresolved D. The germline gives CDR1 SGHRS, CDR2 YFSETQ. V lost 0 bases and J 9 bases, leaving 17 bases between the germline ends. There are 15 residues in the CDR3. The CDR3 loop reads CASSLDPSSTGTQYF. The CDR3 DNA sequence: TGCGCCAGCAGCTTGGATCCTTCAAGCACCGGCACGCAGTATTTT.

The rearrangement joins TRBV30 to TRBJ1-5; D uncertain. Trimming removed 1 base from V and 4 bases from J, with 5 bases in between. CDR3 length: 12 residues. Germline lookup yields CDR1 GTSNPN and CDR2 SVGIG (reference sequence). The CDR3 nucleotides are TGTGCCTGGAGTGAAAGGAATCAGCCCCAGCATTTT. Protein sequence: CAWSERNQPQHF.

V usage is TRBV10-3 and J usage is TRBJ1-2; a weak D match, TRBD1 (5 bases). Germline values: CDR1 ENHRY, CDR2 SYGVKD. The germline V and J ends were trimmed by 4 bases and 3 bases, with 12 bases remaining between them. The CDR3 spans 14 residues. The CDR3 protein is CAISAPGTDYGYTF. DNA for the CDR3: TGTGCCATCAGTGCTCCAGGGACTGACTATGGCTACACCTTC.

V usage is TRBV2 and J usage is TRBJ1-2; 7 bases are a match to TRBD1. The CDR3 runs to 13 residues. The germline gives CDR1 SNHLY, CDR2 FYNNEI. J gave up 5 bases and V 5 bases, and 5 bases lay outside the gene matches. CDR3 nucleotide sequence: TGTGCCAGCAGTTACAGGGGTTTGTATGGCTACACCTTC. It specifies CASSYRGLYGYTF.

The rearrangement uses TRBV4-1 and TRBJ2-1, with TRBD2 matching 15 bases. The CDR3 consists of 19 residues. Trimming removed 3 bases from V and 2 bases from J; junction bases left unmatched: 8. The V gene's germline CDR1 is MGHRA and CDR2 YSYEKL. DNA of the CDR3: TGCGCCAGCAGCCAGATCACGGGACTAGCGGGGGGCCCCTACAATGAGCAGTTCTTC. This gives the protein CASSQITGLAGGPYNEQFF.

The CDR3 nucleotides read TGCAGCGTCGCGGAGGGGGGGTACAATCAGCCCCAGCATTTT. Amino acids: CSVAEGGYNQPQHF. The rearrangement joins TRBV29-1 to TRBJ1-5, with D tentatively TRBD1 (6 bases). With 6 bases removed from V and 3 bases from J, the gap between germline ends came to 15 bases. The CDR3 is made up of 14 amino acids. CDR1 is SQVTM, CDR2 ANQGSEA, per germline.

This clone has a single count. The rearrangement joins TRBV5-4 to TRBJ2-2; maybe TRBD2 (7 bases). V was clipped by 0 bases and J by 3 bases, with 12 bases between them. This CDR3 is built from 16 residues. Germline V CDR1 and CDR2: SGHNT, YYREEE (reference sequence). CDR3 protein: CASSLVSGGHTGELFF. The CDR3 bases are TGTGCCAGCAGCTTGGTATCCGGGGGGCACACCGGGGAGCTGTTTTTT.

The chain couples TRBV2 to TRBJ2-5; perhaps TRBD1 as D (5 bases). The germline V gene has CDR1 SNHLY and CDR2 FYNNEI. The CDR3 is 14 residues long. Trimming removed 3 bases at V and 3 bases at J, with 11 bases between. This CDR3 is CASSELSGKETQYF. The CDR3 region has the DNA TGTGCCAGCAGTGAGTTGTCAGGGAAAGAGACCCAGTACTTC. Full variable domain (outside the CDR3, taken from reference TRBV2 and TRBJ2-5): EPEVTQTPSHQVTQMGQEVILRCVPISNHLYFYWYRQILGQKVEFLVSFYNNEISEKSEIFDDQFSVERPDGSNFTLKIRSTKLEDSAMYFCASSELSGKETQYFGPGTRLLVL.

In DNA, the CDR3 is TGTGCCATCACTTCGGACACCTCACTAGCGGCGAACACCGGGGAGCTGTTTTTT. Translation gives CAITSDTSLAANTGELFF. The V and J genes are TRBV10-3 and TRBJ2-2; TRBD2 agrees at 8 bases. The CDR3 is 18 residues long. The germline V gene encodes CDR1 ENHRY and CDR2 SYGVKD. The V and J ends lost 7 bases and 0 bases, in that order; junction bases with no gene match: 13.

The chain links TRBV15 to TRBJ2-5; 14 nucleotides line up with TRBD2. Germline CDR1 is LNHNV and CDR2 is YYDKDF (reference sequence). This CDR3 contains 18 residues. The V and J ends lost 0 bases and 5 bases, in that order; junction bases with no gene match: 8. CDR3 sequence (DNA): TGTGCCACCAGCAGAGATTTAGGACTAGCGGGAGGTGAGGAGACCCAGTACTTC. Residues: CATSRDLGLAGGEETQYF.

In DNA, the CDR3 is TGCGCCAGCAGCTTTGCGGGACAGGGGGCCTCTGGGGCCAACGTCCTGACTTTC. Translated: CASSFAGQGASGANVLTF. The chain has TRBV5-1 and TRBJ2-6, with 12 nucleotides matching TRBD1. In germline, CDR1 is SGHRS, CDR2 YFSETQ. V shed 2 bases and J 0 bases; nucleotides not matched to a gene: 3. This CDR3 spans 18 amino acids.

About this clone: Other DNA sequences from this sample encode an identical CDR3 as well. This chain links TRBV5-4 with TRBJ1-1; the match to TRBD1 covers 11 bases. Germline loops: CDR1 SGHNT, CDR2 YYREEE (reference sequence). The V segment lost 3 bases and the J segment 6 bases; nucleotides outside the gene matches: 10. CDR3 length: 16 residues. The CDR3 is CASSSGTGGRGAEAFF. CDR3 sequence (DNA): TGTGCCAGCAGCTCCGGGACAGGGGGGCGGGGGGCTGAAGCTTTCTTT.

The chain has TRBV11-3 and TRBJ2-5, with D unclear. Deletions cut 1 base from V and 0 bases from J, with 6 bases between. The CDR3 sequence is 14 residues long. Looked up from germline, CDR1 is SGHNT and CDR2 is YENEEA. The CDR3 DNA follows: TGTGCCAGCAGCTTAGGTCCAAACCAAGAGACCCAGTACTTC. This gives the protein CASSLGPNQETQYF.

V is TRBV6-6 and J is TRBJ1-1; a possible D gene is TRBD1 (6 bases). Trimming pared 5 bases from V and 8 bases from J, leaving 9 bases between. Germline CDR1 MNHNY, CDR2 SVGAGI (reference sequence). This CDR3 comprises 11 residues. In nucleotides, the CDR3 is TGTGCCAGCAGTCCCACAGGGGAAGCTTTCTTT. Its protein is CASSPTGEAFF.

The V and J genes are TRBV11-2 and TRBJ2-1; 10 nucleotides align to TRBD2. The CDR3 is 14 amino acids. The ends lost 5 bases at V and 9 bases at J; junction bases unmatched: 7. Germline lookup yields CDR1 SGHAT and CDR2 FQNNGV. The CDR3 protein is CASSPSGGASEQFF. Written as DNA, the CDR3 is TGTGCCAGCAGCCCAAGCGGGGGGGCGAGTGAGCAGTTCTTC.

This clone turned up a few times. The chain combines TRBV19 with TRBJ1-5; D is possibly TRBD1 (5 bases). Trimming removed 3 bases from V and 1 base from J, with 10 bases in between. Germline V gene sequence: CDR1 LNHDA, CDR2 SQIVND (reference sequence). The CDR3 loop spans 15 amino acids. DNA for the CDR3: TGTGCCAGTAGTATGTTAGGGACGAGCAATCAGCCCCAGCATTTT. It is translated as CASSMLGTSNQPQHF.

The CDR3 DNA is TGCGCCAGCAGCCAACCAGGCGGCCAACAGTACCCTGAGCCTAGTAACTATGGCTACACCTTC. Translated: CASSQPGGQQYPEPSNYGYTF. V and J are TRBV4-1 and TRBJ1-2, with D hard to call. The CDR3 runs 21 residues. V was clipped by 2 bases and J by 1 base, with 29 bases between them. CDR1 MGHRA and CDR2 YSYEKL come from the germline V gene.

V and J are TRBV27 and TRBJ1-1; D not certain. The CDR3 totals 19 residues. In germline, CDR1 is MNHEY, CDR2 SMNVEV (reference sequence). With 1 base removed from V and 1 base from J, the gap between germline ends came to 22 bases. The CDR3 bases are TGTGCCAGCAGTTTATACTGGCTGGGTCGAAGGGCGGGGAACACTGAAGCTTTCTTT. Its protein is CASSLYWLGRRAGNTEAFF.

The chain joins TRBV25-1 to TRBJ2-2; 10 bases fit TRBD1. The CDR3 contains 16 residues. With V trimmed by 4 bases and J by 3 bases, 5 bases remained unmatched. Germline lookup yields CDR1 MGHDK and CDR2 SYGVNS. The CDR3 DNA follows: TGTGCCAGCAGTGCAGGGACAGGGGCCTACACCGGGGAGCTGTTTTTT. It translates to CASSAGTGAYTGELFF.

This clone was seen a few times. The CDR3 DNA sequence: TGTGCCAGCAGCCGCCCGGACGGGGGGACAGGGGCAACAGATACGCAGTATTTT. Translation: CASSRPDGGTGATDTQYF. The rearrangement joins TRBV7-2 to TRBJ2-3; 10 positions agree with TRBD1. Germline V CDR1 and CDR2: SGHTA, FQGNSA. V dropped 5 bases and J dropped 3; count of bases not matched to a gene: 14. The CDR3 covers 18 residues.

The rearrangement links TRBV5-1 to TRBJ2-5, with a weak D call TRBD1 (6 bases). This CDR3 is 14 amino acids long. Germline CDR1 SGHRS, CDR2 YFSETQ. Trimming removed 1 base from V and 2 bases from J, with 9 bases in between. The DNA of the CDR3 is TGCGCCAGCAGCTTGCAGGGGTCTCAAGAGACCCAGTACTTC. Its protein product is CASSLQGSQETQYF.

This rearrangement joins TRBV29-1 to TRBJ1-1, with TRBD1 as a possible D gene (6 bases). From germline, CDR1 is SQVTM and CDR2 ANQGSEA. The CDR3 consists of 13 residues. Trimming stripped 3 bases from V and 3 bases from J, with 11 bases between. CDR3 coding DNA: TGCAGCGTTGATAGCCCAGGGGACACTGAAGCTTTCTTT. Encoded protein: CSVDSPGDTEAFF.

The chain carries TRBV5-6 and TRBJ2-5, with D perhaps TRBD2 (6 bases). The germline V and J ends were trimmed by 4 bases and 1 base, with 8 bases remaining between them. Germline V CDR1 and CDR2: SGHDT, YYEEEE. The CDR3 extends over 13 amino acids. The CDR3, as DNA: TGTGCCAGCAGCCGGGAGCTCCAAGAGACCCAGTACTTC. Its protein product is CASSRELQETQYF. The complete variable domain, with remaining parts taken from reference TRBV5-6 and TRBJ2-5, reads DAGVTQSPTHLIKTRGQQVTLRCSPKSGHDTVSWYQQALGQGPQFIFQYYEEEERQRGNFPDRFSGHQFPNYSSELNVNALLLGDSALYLCASSRELQETQYFGPGTRLLVL.

The CDR3 is CASSQDVIQETQYF. The CDR3 nucleotides read TGCGCCAGCAGCCAAGATGTGATCCAAGAGACCCAGTACTTC. The chain combines TRBV4-3 with TRBJ2-5; D gene uncertain. Trimming removed 0 bases from V and 1 base from J, with 6 bases in between. The CDR3 is made up of 14 amino acids. Germline-derived CDR1 and CDR2 are LGHNA and YSLEER.